The entry that follows covers one T cell receptor beta chain sequence. Being one base from a much bigger clone, this may be a read error. TCRdb fed the PCR reads into MiXCR, producing one record per CDR3 protein. The repertoire holds approximately 550,000 distinct CDR3 sequences, with about 21% as singletons. CDR1 and CDR2 from the germline V gene are GTSNPN and SVGIG (reference sequence). Trimming stripped 4 bases from V and 5 bases from J, with 17 bases between. This CDR3 has 14 residues. The authors sorted naive CD8 T cells as CD8+CD4-CCR7+CD45RA+. The sample is drawn from a study of molecular identifiers for immune sequencing clone quantification.

Sequenced: naive CD8+ T cells from blood, with Jurkat cell RNA spiked in. Described subset: FACS-sorted CD8+CD4-CCR7+CD45RA+ naive T cells. The chain couples TRBV30 to TRBJ1-1; possible D gene TRBD1, 6 bases. The clonotype was recovered from a human donor in good health. Some libraries in this study had Jurkat cell RNA spiked in. Here the CDR3 reads CAWNEGGWDTEAFF. The CDR3 DNA follows: TGTGCCTGGAACGAAGGGGGTTGGGATACTGAAGCTTTCTTT.